One sample yielded the 10 T cell receptor beta chains listed below, sequenced in a study of Graves' ophthalmopathy and Graves' hyperthyroidism. RNA transcripts were the template, and TCR beta CDR3 regions were amplified from them. First-round RT-PCR used HTBI primers; second-round multiplex PCR followed. TCRdb re-called the multiplex PCR reads through MiXCR, storing one row per CDR3 protein. The data contain under 250,000 distinct CDR3 sequences, about 32% of them seen just once; the ten biggest clones take up 8.5% to 9.5%. The specimen sequenced was peripheral blood. The receptors stem from a man aged 50 or older with Graves' ophthalmopathy.

This clonotype appeared many times. J is TRBJ1-2 and V is TRBV7-2; D uncertain. The germline V gene has CDR1 SGHTA and CDR2 FQGNSA. There are 14 residues in the CDR3. Trimming cost V 5 bases and J 0 bases, with 10 bases left between them. CDR3 residues: CASSRDHSNYGYTF. The DNA of the CDR3 is TGTGCCAGCAGCCGTGACCACTCTAACTATGGCTACACCTTC.

The rearrangement uses TRBV7-6 and TRBJ1-2; D might be TRBD1 (6 bases). The CDR3 is 14 amino acids. Germline-derived CDR1 and CDR2 are SGHVS and FNYEAQ. V was cut by 5 bases and J by 0 bases, with 10 bases left in between. The CDR3 protein is CASSPDRTNYGYTF. As DNA, the CDR3 is TGTGCCAGCAGCCCGGACAGAACTAACTATGGCTACACCTTC.

In this sample, this clonotype turned up many times. This chain links TRBV20-1 with TRBJ2-7; 7 nucleotides match TRBD1. The CDR3 is 12 residues long. Germline V gene data show CDR1 as DFQATT and CDR2 as SNEGSKA (reference sequence). The CDR3 DNA reads as TGCAGCTACGGACAGGTTCTCTACGAGCAGTACTTC. It yields the protein CSYGQVLYEQYF.

This clonotype has at least ten counts. This chain joins TRBV18 and TRBJ2-7; 7 nucleotides match TRBD1. Germline V gene data show CDR1 as KGHSH and CDR2 as LQKENI. V lost 3 bases and J lost 1; bases outside the gene matches: 3. This CDR3 spans 14 amino acids. The CDR3 bases are TGTGCCAGCTCACCTTCGGGACAGTCCTACGAGCAGTACTTC. Translating it yields CASSPSGQSYEQYF.

In this sample, this clonotype turned up many times. The V and J genes are TRBV19 and TRBJ2-3, with 9 bases that match TRBD2. Germline assignment: CDR1 LNHDA and CDR2 SQIVND (reference sequence). The CDR3 runs 16 residues. V lost 5 bases and J lost 2; bases outside the gene matches: 8. The CDR3 reads CASSPLASGDTDTQYF. Here the CDR3 DNA reads TGTGCCAGTAGTCCCTTAGCTAGCGGGGACACAGATACGCAGTATTTT.

The sample holds many counts of this clonotype. The J gene is TRBJ2-5, the V gene TRBV5-1, with D possibly TRBD1 on 5 matching bases. V was shortened by 4 bases and J by 2 bases, with 21 bases between the two germline ends. CDR1 and CDR2 from the germline V gene are SGHRS and YFSETQ. The CDR3 loop spans 17 amino acids. CDR3: CASSQTRTRSLQETQYF. The CDR3 DNA reads TGCGCCAGCAGCCAAACCCGGACACGAAGCTTGCAAGAGACCCAGTACTTC.

About this clonotype: A single base separates this from a much larger clone, so it may be a read error. The DNA for the CDR3 is TGTGCCAGCAGACAGAACACTGAAGCTTTCTTT. Its protein product is CASRQNTEAFF. The chain recombines TRBV28 with TRBJ1-1; no clear D. This CDR3 has 11 amino acids. Germline V gene sequence: CDR1 MDHEN, CDR2 SYDVKM. Trimming took off 6 bases at V and 1 base at J, with 3 bases between the two ends. The whole variable domain, filled in from reference TRBV28 and TRBJ1-1, reads DVKVTQSSRYLVKRTGEKVFLECVQDMDHENMFWYRQDPGLGLRLIYFSYDVKMKEKGDIPEGYSVSREKKERFSLILESASTNQTSMYLCASRQNTEAFFGQGTRLTVV.

This clonotype appeared many times. The genes are TRBV6-5 and TRBJ2-7, with 7 bases identical to TRBD2. There are 16 residues in the CDR3. The V and J ends lost 6 bases and 5 bases, in that order; junction bases with no gene match: 16. Germline-derived CDR1 and CDR2 are MNHEY and SVGAGI. Here the CDR3 reads CASRPLKAGRRNEQYF. In DNA, the CDR3 is TGTGCCAGCAGGCCCTTAAAAGCGGGAAGGCGTAACGAGCAGTACTTC.

This clonotype was seen only once. The chain has TRBV7-9 and TRBJ2-7; no clear D gene. V was cut by 5 bases and J by 4 bases, with 12 bases left in between. Germline V gene data show CDR1 as SEHNR and CDR2 as FQNEAQ (reference sequence). The CDR3 is 13 amino acids. This CDR3 is CASSPPMSYEQYF. CDR3 DNA sequence: TGTGCCAGCAGCCCCCCGATGAGTTACGAGCAGTACTTC.

This clonotype turned up a few times. The chain links TRBV12-3 or TRBV12-4 to TRBJ1-1, with D possibly being TRBD1 (5 bases). The V end was cut by 6 bases, the J end by 1 base, with 9 bases between. The CDR3 loop spans 13 amino acids. The CDR3 DNA reads as TGTGCCAGCAGACAGGACCCGAACACTGAAGCTTTCTTT. It specifies CASRQDPNTEAFF.